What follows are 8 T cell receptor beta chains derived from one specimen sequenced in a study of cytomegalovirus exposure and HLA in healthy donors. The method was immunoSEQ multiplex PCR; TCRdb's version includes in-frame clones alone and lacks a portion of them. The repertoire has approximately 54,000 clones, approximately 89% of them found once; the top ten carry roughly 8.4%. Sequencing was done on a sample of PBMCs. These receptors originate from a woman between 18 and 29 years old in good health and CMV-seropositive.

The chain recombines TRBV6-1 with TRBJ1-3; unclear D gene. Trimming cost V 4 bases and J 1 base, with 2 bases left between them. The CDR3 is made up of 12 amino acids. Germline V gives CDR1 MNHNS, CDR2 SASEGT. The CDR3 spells CASSVSGNTIYF. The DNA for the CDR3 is TGTGCCAGCAGTGTATCTGGAAACACCATATATTTT.

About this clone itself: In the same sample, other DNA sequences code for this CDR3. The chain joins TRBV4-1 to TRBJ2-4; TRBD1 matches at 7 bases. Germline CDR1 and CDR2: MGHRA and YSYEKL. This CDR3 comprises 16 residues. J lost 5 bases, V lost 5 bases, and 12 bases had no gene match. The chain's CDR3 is CASSGGWGQGENIQYF. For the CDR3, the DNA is TGCGCCAGCAGCGGGGGTTGGGGGCAGGGGGAAAACATTCAGTACTTC.

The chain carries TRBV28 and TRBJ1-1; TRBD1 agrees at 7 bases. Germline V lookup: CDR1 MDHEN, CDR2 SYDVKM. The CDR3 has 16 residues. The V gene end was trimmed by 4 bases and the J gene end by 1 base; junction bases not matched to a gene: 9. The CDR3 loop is CASSYPPWTGNTEAFF. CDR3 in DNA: TGTGCCAGCAGTTACCCCCCATGGACAGGGAACACTGAAGCTTTCTTT. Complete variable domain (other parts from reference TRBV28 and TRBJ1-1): DVKVTQSSRYLVKRTGEKVFLECVQDMDHENMFWYRQDPGLGLRLIYFSYDVKMKEKGDIPEGYSVSREKKERFSLILESASTNQTSMYLCASSYPPWTGNTEAFFGQGTRLTVV.

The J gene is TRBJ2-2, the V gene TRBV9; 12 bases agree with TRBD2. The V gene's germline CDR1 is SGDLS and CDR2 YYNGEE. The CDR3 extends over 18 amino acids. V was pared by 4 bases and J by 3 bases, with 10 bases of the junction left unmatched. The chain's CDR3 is CASSPPPGTSGYTGELFF. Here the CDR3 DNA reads TGTGCCAGCAGCCCTCCCCCGGGGACTAGCGGGTACACCGGGGAGCTGTTTTTT.

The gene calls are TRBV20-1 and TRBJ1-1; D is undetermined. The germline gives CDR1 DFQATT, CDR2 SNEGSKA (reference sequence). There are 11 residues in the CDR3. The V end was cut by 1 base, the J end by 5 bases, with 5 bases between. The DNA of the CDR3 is TGCAGTGCTAGAGCGCGTACTGAAGCTTTCTTT. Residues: CSARARTEAFF.

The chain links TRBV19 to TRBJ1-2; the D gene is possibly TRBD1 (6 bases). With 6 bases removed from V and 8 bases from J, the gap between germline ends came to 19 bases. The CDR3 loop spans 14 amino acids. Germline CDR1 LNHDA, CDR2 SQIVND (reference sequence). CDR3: CASSRQTGRRGYTF. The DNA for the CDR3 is TGTGCCAGTAGCCGCCAGACAGGCCGACGGGGCTACACCTTC.

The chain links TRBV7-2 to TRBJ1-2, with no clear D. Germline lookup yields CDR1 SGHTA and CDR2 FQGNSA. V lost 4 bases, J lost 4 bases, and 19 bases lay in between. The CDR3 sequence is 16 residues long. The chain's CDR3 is CASSSPAAGLVYGYTF. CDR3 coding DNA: TGTGCCAGCAGCTCGCCGGCGGCAGGACTCGTCTATGGCTACACCTTC.

The CDR3 sequence: CASSQEYADRVGFGNTIYF. The CDR3 DNA reads as TGTGCCAGCAGCCAAGAATATGCGGACAGGGTCGGCTTTGGAAACACCATATATTTT. The chain recombines TRBV14 with TRBJ1-3; 8 nucleotides line up with TRBD1. The CDR3 sequence is 19 residues long. Per the germline V gene, CDR1 is SGHDN and CDR2 is FVKESK. V lost 0 bases, J lost 3 bases, and 13 bases stayed unmatched.